This T cell receptor beta chain was captured by sequencing in a study of control samples from healthy donors and cancer patients. Here immunoSEQ multiplex PCR was the method, and the copy in TCRdb shows in-frame clones only, minus some. This sample carries 100,000 to 150,000 clones, roughly 91% of them seen once, and the ten largest clones take about 1.7%. Trimming cost V 5 bases and J 4 bases; bases outside gene matches: 14. CDR1 MDHEN and CDR2 SYDVKM come from the germline V gene. The CDR3 is made up of 18 amino acids. V usage is TRBV28 and J usage is TRBJ2-3; 11 bases align to TRBD2. Sequencing was carried out using PBMCs. This clonotype originated in a man aged 50 to 59 with head and neck cancer. The CDR3 DNA is TGTGCCAGCAGTGCCGGGACTAGCGGAGTGGGGGGCGCAGATACGCAGTATTTT. Its protein product is CASSAGTSGVGGADTQYF.